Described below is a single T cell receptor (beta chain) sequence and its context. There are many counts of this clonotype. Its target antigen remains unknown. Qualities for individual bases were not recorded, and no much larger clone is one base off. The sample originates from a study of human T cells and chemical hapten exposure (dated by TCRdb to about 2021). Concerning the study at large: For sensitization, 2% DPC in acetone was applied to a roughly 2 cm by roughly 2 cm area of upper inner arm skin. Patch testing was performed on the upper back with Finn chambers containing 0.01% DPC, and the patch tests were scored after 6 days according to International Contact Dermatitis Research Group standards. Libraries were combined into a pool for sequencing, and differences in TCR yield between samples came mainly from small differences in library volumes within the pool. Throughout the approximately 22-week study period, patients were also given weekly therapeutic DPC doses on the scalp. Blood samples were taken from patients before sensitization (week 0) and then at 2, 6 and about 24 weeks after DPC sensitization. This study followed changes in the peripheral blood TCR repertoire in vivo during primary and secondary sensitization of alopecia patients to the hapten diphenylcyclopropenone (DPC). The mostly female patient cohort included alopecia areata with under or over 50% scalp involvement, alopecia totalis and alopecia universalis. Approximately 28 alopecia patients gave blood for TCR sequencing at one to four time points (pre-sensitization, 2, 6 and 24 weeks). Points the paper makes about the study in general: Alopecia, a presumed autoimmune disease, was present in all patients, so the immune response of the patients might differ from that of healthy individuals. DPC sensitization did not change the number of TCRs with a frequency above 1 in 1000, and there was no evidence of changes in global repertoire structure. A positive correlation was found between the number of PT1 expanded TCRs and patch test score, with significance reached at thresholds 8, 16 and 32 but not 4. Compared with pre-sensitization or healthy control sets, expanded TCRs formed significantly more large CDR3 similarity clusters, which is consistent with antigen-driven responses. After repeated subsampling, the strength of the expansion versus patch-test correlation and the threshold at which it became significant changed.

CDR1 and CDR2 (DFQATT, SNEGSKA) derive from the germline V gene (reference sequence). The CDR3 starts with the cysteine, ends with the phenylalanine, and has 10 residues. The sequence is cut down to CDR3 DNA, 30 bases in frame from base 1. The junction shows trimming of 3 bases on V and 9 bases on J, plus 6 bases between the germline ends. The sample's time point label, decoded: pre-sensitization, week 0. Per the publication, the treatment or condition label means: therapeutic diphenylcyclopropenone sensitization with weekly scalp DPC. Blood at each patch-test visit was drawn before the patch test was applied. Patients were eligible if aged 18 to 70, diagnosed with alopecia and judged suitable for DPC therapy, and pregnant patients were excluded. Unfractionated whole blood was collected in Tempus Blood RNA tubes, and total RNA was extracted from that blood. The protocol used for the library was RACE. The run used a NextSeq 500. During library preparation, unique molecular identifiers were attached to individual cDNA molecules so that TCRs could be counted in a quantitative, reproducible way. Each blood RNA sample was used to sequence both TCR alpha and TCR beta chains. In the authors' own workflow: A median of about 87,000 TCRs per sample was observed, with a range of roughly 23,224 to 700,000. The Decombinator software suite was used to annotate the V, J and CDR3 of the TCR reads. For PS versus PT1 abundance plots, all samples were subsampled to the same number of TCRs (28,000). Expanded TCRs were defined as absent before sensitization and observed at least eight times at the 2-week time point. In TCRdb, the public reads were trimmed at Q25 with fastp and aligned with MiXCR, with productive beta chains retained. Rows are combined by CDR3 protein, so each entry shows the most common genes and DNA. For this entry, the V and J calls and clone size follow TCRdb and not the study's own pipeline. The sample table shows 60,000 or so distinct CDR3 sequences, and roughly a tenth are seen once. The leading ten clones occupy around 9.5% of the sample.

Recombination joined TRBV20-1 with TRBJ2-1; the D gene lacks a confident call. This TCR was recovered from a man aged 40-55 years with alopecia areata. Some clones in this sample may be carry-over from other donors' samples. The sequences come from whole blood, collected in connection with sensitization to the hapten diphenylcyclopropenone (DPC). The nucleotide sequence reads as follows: TGCAGTGCTAGGGTTCCTGAGCAGTTCTTC. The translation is CSARVPEQFF.